The rows below give T cell receptor beta chains drawn from one sample of a study of T cells in Graves' hyperthyroidism and ophthalmopathy. TCRdb passed the multiplex PCR reads through MiXCR, listing each CDR3 protein once. The sample shows some 340,000 distinct CDR3 sequences, approximately 13% of them seen only once. Sequencing used blood. Every receptor here comes from a woman between 40 and 55 years old with Graves' ophthalmopathy. The CDR3 runs from the conserved cysteine through the conserved F or W. Fields, in order: D gene, V gene, clone size, J gene, CDR3 DNA, CDR3 protein. D genes are given only for firm matches. A row's size may be missing; if present it is once, few, many or a size class.

d_gene: TRBD1
v_gene: TRBV10-3
abundance: many
j_gene: TRBJ1-6
CDR3nt: TGTGCCATCAGTGAGAAGGACAGGGGCTCCTCACCCCTCCACTTT
CDR3aa: CAISEKDRGSSPLHF

d_gene: NA
v_gene: TRBV4-1
abundance: few
j_gene: TRBJ1-2
CDR3nt: TGCGCCAGCAGCCAAGGAGGGAACCATGGCTACACCTTC
CDR3aa: CASSQGGNHGYTF

d_gene: NA
v_gene: TRBV5-8
abundance: NA
j_gene: TRBJ2-1
CDR3nt: TGTGCCAGCAGCTTGGGGTTCCGAAATGAGCAGTTCTTC
CDR3aa: CASSLGFRNEQFF

d_gene: NA
v_gene: TRBV13
abundance: many
j_gene: TRBJ2-7
CDR3nt: TGTGCCAGCAGCACCCGGATCCCCTACGAGCAGTACTTC
CDR3aa: CASSTRIPYEQYF

d_gene: TRBD1
v_gene: TRBV6-1
abundance: NA
j_gene: TRBJ1-6
CDR3nt: TGTGCCAGCAGGCTGATAGTCGACAGGGGTCTATCACCCCTCCACTTT
CDR3aa: CASRLIVDRGLSPLHF

d_gene: TRBD2
v_gene: TRBV20-1
abundance: few
j_gene: TRBJ2-3
CDR3nt: TGCAGTGCTAGACTAGCGGGGGGACCAAGCACAGATACGCAGTATTTT
CDR3aa: CSARLAGGPSTDTQYF

d_gene: TRBD1
v_gene: TRBV4-1
abundance: many
j_gene: TRBJ2-3
CDR3nt: TGCGCCAGCAGCCAAGGACAGGGAAGCACAGATACGCAGTATTTT
CDR3aa: CASSQGQGSTDTQYF

d_gene: TRBD2
v_gene: TRBV6-1
abundance: many
j_gene: TRBJ2-1
CDR3nt: TGTGCCAGCAGTATAACTAGCGGGGGCTATGAGCAGTTCTTC
CDR3aa: CASSITSGGYEQFF

d_gene: TRBD2
v_gene: TRBV2
abundance: many
j_gene: TRBJ2-1
CDR3nt: TGTGCCCCGGGGGGGCGATCCAATGAGCAGTTCTTC
CDR3aa: CAPGGRSNEQFF

d_gene: NA
v_gene: TRBV27
abundance: NA
j_gene: TRBJ2-6
CDR3nt: TGTGCCAGCAGTTTAACCAGGGGAGGATCCTCTGGGGCCAACGTCCTGACTTTC
CDR3aa: CASSLTRGGSSGANVLTF

d_gene: TRBD2
v_gene: TRBV20-1
abundance: many
j_gene: TRBJ2-1
CDR3nt: TGCAGTGCTAGCGGCTGGACTAGCGGGAGAGGCAATGAGCAGTTCTTC
CDR3aa: CSASGWTSGRGNEQFF

d_gene: NA
v_gene: TRBV30
abundance: NA
j_gene: TRBJ1-4
CDR3nt: TGTGCCTGGAGCTCGCGGTTTATGTTGGAACTGTTTTTT
CDR3aa: CAWSSRFMLELFF

d_gene: NA
v_gene: TRBV3-1
abundance: NA
j_gene: TRBJ1-4
CDR3nt: TGTGCCAGCAGCCAGGAGGTCGCATTGACGGCGACTAATGAAAAACTGTTTTTT
CDR3aa: CASSQEVALTATNEKLFF

d_gene: NA
v_gene: TRBV7-6
abundance: many
j_gene: TRBJ2-7
CDR3nt: TGTGCCAGCAGCCAGGGACCTTATAACTACGAGCAGTACTTC
CDR3aa: CASSQGPYNYEQYF

d_gene: NA
v_gene: TRBV12-3/TRBV12-4
abundance: many
j_gene: TRBJ1-1
CDR3nt: TGTGCCAGCAGCGACAGTCATGAAGCTTTCTTT
CDR3aa: CASSDSHEAFF

d_gene: TRBD2
v_gene: TRBV24-1
abundance: few
j_gene: TRBJ2-3
CDR3nt: TGTGCCACCAGTGATCGTGGAACTAGCGGGATACCGTCTGCAGATACGCAGTATTTT
CDR3aa: CATSDRGTSGIPSADTQYF

d_gene: NA
v_gene: TRBV6-2/TRBV6-3
abundance: NA
j_gene: TRBJ2-1
CDR3nt: TGTGCCAGCATCCCGTCTAGGGCCCATTACAATGAGCAGTTCTTC
CDR3aa: CASIPSRAHYNEQFF

d_gene: NA
v_gene: TRBV20-1
abundance: many
j_gene: TRBJ1-4
CDR3nt: TGCAGTGCTAGTGCTTGGTTTGCTAATGAAAAACTGTTTTTT
CDR3aa: CSASAWFANEKLFF

d_gene: TRBD1
v_gene: TRBV7-9
abundance: many
j_gene: TRBJ1-1
CDR3nt: TGTGCCAGCAGCTTGGGCTGGGGACAGGGGCCGTCCACTGAAGCTTTCTTT
CDR3aa: CASSLGWGQGPSTEAFF

d_gene: NA
v_gene: TRBV6-1
abundance: many
j_gene: TRBJ1-2
CDR3nt: TGTGCCAGCAGTGAATACGGCTACACCTTC
CDR3aa: CASSEYGYTF

d_gene: NA
v_gene: TRBV6-2/TRBV6-3
abundance: many
j_gene: TRBJ2-5
CDR3nt: TGTGCCAGCAGTTACCCCGGCCGGGGCCAAGAGACCCAGTACTTC
CDR3aa: CASSYPGRGQETQYF

d_gene: NA
v_gene: TRBV4-2
abundance: NA
j_gene: TRBJ1-2
CDR3nt: TGTGCCAGCAGCCAAGTGGCCGGGTATGACTATGGCTACACCTTC
CDR3aa: CASSQVAGYDYGYTF

d_gene: NA
v_gene: TRBV2
abundance: few
j_gene: TRBJ1-4
CDR3nt: TGTGCCAGCTCCCCGTCGGTTATCTCCGGAAATGAAAAACTGTTTTTT
CDR3aa: CASSPSVISGNEKLFF

d_gene: TRBD2
v_gene: TRBV20-1
abundance: many
j_gene: TRBJ2-5
CDR3nt: TGCAGTGCTAGTAGGGGAGGGACAGAGACCCAGTACTTC
CDR3aa: CSASRGGTETQYF

d_gene: NA
v_gene: TRBV6-1
abundance: many
j_gene: TRBJ2-2
CDR3nt: TGTGCCAGCAGTACACTCTTAGGCACCGGGGAGCTGTTTTTT
CDR3aa: CASSTLLGTGELFF

d_gene: NA
v_gene: TRBV6-1
abundance: few
j_gene: TRBJ2-5
CDR3nt: TGTGCCAGCAGTGAATTCGAGGCCCAAGAGACCCAGTACTTC
CDR3aa: CASSEFEAQETQYF

d_gene: NA
v_gene: TRBV7-2
abundance: NA
j_gene: TRBJ2-7
CDR3nt: TGTGCCAGCAGCTTAGGACTGATGGTGCAGTACTTC
CDR3aa: CASSLGLMVQYF

d_gene: TRBD2
v_gene: TRBV7-6
abundance: NA
j_gene: TRBJ2-7
CDR3nt: TGTGCCAGCAGCCTTCGACTAGCGGGAGGCCACTACGAGCAGTACTTC
CDR3aa: CASSLRLAGGHYEQYF

d_gene: NA
v_gene: TRBV28
abundance: NA
j_gene: TRBJ1-2
CDR3nt: TGTGCCAGCAGCCGGGTTCGGGGAGGGCCTCGTGGCTACACCTTC
CDR3aa: CASSRVRGGPRGYTF

d_gene: TRBD1
v_gene: TRBV6-6
abundance: many
j_gene: TRBJ2-4
CDR3nt: TGTGCCAGCAGTTACCGAGGACAGGGGATAGACATTCAGTACTTC
CDR3aa: CASSYRGQGIDIQYF

d_gene: TRBD1
v_gene: TRBV20-1
abundance: few
j_gene: TRBJ2-7
CDR3nt: TGCAGTGCTATGAGGGACAGTTACGAGCAGTACTTC
CDR3aa: CSAMRDSYEQYF

d_gene: TRBD1
v_gene: TRBV20-1
abundance: many
j_gene: TRBJ2-4
CDR3nt: TGCAGTGCTAGGAGCGGACAGGGGGCAAACATTCAGTACTTC
CDR3aa: CSARSGQGANIQYF

d_gene: TRBD1
v_gene: TRBV6-6
abundance: many
j_gene: TRBJ1-1
CDR3nt: TGTGCCAGCAGTTATCGGACAGGGCTCACTGAAGCTTTCTTT
CDR3aa: CASSYRTGLTEAFF

d_gene: NA
v_gene: TRBV4-2
abundance: NA
j_gene: TRBJ1-2
CDR3nt: TGTGCCAGCAGTACTGGGGTGGCGAGCTATGGCTACACCTTC
CDR3aa: CASSTGVASYGYTF

d_gene: NA
v_gene: TRBV19
abundance: NA
j_gene: TRBJ1-2
CDR3nt: TGTGCCAGTAGTATTGGTGGAGGAAGACGGTATGGCTACACCTTC
CDR3aa: CASSIGGGRRYGYTF

d_gene: NA
v_gene: TRBV2
abundance: many
j_gene: TRBJ2-3
CDR3nt: TGTGCCAGCACCCGGGACGTTGGCACAGATACGCAGTATTTT
CDR3aa: CASTRDVGTDTQYF

d_gene: TRBD2
v_gene: TRBV27
abundance: many
j_gene: TRBJ2-7
CDR3nt: TGTGCCAGCAATCCCGGGACTAGTGCATCCGAGCAGTACTTC
CDR3aa: CASNPGTSASEQYF

d_gene: TRBD2
v_gene: TRBV6-1
abundance: many
j_gene: TRBJ2-2
CDR3nt: TGTGCCAGCAGTTTAGCGGGAGGGGCCACCGGGGAGCTGTTTTTT
CDR3aa: CASSLAGGATGELFF

d_gene: NA
v_gene: TRBV9
abundance: NA
j_gene: TRBJ1-2
CDR3nt: TGTGCCAGCAGCGTAGGGGTAGAGCCCCGCAACTATGGCTACACCTTC
CDR3aa: CASSVGVEPRNYGYTF

d_gene: NA
v_gene: TRBV7-9
abundance: many
j_gene: TRBJ2-7
CDR3nt: TGTGCCAGCAGCTTAAAGGGTTACGAGCAGTACTTC
CDR3aa: CASSLKGYEQYF

d_gene: TRBD1
v_gene: TRBV7-9
abundance: NA
j_gene: TRBJ2-7
CDR3nt: TGTGCCAGCAGCGTTGACAGGGCTCCGCCTGAGCAGTACTTC
CDR3aa: CASSVDRAPPEQYF